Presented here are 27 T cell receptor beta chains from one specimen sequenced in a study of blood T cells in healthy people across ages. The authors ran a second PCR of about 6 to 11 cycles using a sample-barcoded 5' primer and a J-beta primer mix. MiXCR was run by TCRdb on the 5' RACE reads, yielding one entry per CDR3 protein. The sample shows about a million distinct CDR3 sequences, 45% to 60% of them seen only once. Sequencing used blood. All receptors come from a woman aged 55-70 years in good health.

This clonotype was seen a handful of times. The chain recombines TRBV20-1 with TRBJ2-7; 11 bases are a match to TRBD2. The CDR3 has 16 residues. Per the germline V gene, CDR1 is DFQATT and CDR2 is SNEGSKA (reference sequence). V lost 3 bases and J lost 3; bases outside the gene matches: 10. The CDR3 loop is CSARDGTSGNFYEQYF. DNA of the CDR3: TGCAGTGCTAGGGACGGGACTAGCGGCAATTTCTACGAGCAGTACTTC.

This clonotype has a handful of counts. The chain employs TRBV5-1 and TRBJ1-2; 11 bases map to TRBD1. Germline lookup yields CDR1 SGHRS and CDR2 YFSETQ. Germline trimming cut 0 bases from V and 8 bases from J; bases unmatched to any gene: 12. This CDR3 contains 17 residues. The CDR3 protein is CASSLDAGWTGGGGYTF. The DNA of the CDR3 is TGCGCCAGCAGCTTGGATGCTGGATGGACAGGGGGCGGGGGCTACACCTTC.

DNA of the CDR3: TGTGCCAGCAGCGTAGAGGGCCTCAATCAGCCCCAGCATTTT. Amino acids: CASSVEGLNQPQHF. The chain links TRBV7-9 to TRBJ1-5; D unclear. There are 14 residues in the CDR3. The V gene lost 5 bases and the J gene lost 3 bases, with 11 bases spanning the gap. Per the germline V gene, CDR1 is SEHNR and CDR2 is FQNEAQ (reference sequence).

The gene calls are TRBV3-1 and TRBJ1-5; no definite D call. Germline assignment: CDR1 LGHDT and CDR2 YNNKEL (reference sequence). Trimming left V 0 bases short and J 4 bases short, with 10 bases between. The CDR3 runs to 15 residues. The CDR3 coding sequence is TGTGCCAGCAGCCAAGATCTGGCGGAGAATCAGCCCCAGCATTTT. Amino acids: CASSQDLAENQPQHF.

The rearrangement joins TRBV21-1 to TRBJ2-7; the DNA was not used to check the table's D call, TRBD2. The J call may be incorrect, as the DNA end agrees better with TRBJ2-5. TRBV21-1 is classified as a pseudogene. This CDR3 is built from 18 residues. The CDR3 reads CASSKGTRISGSRETQYF. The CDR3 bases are TGTGCCAGCAGCAAAGGGACGAGGATTAGCGGTAGCCGGGAGACCCAGTACTTC.

CDR3 DNA: TGTGCCAGCAGCCCCCGCAGGGCGGCCGCAGATACGCAGTATTTT. Protein product: CASSPRRAAADTQYF. This chain links TRBV12-3 or TRBV12-4 with TRBJ2-3; tentative D call: TRBD1 (5 bases). With 6 bases removed from V and 4 bases from J, the gap between germline ends came to 17 bases. This CDR3 is built from 15 residues.

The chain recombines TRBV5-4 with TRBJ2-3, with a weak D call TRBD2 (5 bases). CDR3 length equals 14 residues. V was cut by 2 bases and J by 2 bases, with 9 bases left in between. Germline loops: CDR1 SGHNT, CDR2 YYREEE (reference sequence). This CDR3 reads CASSFSESTDTQYF. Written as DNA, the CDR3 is TGTGCCAGCAGCTTTAGCGAGTCCACAGATACGCAGTATTTT.

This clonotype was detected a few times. The CDR3 reads CATSRVRHHNSNYGYTF. The CDR3 coding sequence is TGTGCCACCAGCAGAGTGAGACACCACAATTCTAACTATGGCTACACCTTC. J is TRBJ1-2 and V is TRBV15; no clear D. This CDR3 has 17 residues. V was pared by 1 base and J by 0 bases, with 15 bases between. The germline CDR1 and CDR2 sequences are LNHNV and YYDKDF (reference sequence).

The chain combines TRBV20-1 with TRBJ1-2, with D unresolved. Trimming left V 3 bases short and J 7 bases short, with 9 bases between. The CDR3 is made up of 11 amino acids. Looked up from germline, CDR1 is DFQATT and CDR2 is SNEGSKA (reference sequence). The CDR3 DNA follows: TGCAGTGCTAGTACACACTCTGGCTACACCTTC. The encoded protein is CSASTHSGYTF.

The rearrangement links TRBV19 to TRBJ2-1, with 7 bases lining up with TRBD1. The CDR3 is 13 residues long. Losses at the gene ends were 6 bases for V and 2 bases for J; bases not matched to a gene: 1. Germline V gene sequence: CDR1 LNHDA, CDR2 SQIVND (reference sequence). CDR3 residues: CASRGTAYNEQFF. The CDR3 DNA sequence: TGTGCCAGTAGGGGGACAGCCTACAATGAGCAGTTCTTC.

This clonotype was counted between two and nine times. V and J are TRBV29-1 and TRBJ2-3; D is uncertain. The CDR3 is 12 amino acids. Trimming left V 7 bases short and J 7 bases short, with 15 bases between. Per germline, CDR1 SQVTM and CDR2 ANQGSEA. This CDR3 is CSAATQANTQYF. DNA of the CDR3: TGCAGCGCTGCGACTCAGGCAAATACGCAGTATTTT.

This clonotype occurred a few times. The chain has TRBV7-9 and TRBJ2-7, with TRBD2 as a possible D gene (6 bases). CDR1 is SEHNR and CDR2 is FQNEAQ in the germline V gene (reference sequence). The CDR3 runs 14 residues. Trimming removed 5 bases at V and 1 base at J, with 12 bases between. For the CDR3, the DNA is TGTGCCAGCAGCCACGCGCGGGGATCCTACGAGCAGTACTTC. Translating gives CASSHARGSYEQYF.

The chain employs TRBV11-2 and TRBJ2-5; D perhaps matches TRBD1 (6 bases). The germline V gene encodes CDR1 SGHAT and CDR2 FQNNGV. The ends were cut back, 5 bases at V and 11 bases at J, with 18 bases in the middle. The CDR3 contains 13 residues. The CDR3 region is CASSGQNYNEQYF. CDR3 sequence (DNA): TGTGCCAGCAGCGGACAGAACTACAATGAGCAGTACTTC.

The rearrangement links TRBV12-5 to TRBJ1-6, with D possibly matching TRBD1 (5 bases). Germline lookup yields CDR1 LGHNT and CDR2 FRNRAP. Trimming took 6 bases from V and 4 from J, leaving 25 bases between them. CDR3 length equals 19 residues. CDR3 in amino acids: CASGPETDPRRRYNSPLHF. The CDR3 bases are TGTGCTAGTGGCCCGGAGACAGATCCGAGAAGGAGGTATAATTCACCCCTCCACTTT.

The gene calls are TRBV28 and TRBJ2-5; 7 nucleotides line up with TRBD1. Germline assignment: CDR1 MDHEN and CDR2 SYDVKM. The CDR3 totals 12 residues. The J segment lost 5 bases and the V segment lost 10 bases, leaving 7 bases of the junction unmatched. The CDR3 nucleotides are TGTGCCACCACAGGGGTTTTGGAGACCCAGTACTTC. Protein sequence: CATTGVLETQYF.

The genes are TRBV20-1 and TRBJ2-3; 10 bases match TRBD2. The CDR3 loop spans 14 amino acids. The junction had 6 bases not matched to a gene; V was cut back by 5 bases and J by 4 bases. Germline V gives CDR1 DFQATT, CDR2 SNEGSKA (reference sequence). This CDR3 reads CSAYTSGTADTQYF. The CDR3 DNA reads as TGCAGTGCTTATACTAGCGGGACGGCAGATACGCAGTATTTT.

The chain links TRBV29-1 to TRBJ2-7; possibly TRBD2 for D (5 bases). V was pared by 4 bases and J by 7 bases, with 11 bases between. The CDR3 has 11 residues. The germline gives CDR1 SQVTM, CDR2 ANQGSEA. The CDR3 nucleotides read TGCAGCGTTGCAAAAGAGGGTGAGCAGTACTTC. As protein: CSVAKEGEQYF.

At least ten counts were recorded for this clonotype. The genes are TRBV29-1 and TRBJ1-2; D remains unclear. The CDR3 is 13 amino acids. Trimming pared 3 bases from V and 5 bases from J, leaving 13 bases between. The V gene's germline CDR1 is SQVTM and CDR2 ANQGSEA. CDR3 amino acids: CSVDSLGRYGYTF. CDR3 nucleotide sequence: TGCAGCGTTGACTCTCTGGGGAGGTATGGCTACACCTTC.

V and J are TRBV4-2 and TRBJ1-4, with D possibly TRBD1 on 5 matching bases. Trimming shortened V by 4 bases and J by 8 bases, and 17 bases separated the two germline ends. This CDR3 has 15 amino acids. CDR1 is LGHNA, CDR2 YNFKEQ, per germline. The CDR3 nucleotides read TGTGCCAGCAGCCGAGAGACAGCGGATGCGGAAAAACTGTTTTTT. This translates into CASSRETADAEKLFF.

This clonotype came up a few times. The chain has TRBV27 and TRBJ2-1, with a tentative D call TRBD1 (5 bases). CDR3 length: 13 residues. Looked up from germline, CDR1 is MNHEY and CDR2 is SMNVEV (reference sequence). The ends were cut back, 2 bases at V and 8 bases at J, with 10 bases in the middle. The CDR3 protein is CASSLGASYEQFF. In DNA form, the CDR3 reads TGTGCCAGCAGTTTAGGGGCCAGTTATGAGCAGTTCTTC.

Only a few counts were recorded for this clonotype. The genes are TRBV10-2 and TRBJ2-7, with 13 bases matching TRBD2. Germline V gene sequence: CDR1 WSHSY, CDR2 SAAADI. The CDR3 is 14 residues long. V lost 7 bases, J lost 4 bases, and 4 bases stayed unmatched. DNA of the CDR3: TGCGCCAGCAATCCGACTAGCGGGAGGTACGAGCAGTACTTC. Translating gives CASNPTSGRYEQYF.

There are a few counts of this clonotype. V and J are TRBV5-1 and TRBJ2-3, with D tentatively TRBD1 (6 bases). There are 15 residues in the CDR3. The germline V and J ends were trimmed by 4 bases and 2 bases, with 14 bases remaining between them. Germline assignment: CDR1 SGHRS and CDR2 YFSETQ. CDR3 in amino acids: CASSASRGTTDTQYF. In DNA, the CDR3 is TGCGCCAGCAGCGCCTCTAGGGGGACCACAGATACGCAGTATTTT.

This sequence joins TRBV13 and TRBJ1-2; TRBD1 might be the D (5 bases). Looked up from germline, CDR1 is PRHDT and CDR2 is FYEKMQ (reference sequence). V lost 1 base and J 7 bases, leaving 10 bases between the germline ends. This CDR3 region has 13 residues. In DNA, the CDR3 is TGTGCCAGCAGCTTAGTGGGGACGCCTGGCTACACCTTC. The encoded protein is CASSLVGTPGYTF.

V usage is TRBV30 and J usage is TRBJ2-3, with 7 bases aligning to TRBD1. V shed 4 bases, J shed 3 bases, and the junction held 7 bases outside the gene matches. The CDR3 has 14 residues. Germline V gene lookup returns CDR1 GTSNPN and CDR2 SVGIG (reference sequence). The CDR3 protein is CAWKTGFNTDTQYF. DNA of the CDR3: TGTGCCTGGAAGACAGGGTTTAATACAGATACGCAGTATTTT. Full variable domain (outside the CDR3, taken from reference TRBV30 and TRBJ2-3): SQTIHQWPATLVQPVGSPLSLECTVEGTSNPNLYWYRQAAGRGLQLLFYSVGIGQISSEVPQNLSASRPQDRQFILSSKKLLLSDSGFYLCAWKTGFNTDTQYFGPGTRLTVL.

The CDR3 sequence is CASSLSSLSSNEQFF. CDR3 nucleotide sequence: TGCGCCAGCAGCTTGTCCAGCTTATCGTCCAATGAGCAGTTCTTC. This sequence joins TRBV5-1 and TRBJ2-1; D call uncertain. The V and J ends lost 1 base and 6 bases respectively, with 14 bases between them. This CDR3 spans 15 amino acids. Germline V gene data show CDR1 as SGHRS and CDR2 as YFSETQ.

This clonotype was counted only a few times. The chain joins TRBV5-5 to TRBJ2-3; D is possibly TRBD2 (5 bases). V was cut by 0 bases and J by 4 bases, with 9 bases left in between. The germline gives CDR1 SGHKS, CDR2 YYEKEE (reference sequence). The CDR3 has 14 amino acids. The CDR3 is CASSLVWRADTQYF. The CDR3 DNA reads TGTGCCAGCAGCTTGGTGTGGCGGGCAGATACGCAGTATTTT.

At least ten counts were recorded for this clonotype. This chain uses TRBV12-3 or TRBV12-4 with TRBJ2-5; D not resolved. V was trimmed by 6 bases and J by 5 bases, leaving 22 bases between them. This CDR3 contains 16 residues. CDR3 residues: CASSEAVASLGETQYF. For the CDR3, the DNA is TGTGCCAGCAGCGAGGCGGTCGCTTCTTTGGGGGAGACCCAGTACTTC.